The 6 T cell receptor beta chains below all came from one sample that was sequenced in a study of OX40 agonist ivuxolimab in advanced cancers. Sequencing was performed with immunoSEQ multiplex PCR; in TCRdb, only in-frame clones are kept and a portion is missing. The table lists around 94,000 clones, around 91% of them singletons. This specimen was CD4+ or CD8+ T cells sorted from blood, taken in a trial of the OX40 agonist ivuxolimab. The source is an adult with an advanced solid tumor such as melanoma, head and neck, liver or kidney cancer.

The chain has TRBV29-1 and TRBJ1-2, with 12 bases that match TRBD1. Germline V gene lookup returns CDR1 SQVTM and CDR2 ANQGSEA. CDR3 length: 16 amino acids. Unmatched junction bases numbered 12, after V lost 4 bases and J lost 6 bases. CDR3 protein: CSVAWGQGAKQHGYTF. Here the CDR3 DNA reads TGCAGCGTTGCCTGGGGACAGGGGGCCAAACAACATGGCTACACCTTC.

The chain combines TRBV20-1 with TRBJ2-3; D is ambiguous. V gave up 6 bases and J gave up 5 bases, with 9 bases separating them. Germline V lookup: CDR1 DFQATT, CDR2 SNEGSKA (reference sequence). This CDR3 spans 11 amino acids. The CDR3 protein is CSAEQGDTQYF. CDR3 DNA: TGCAGTGCGGAACAAGGAGATACGCAGTATTTT.

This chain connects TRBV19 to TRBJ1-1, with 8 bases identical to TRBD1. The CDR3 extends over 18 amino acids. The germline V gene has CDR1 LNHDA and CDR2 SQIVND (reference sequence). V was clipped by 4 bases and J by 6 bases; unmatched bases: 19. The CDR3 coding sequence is TGTGCCAGTAGTACGCGGCCGGGACAGGTGTCGGTAAAGGCTGAAGCTTTCTTT. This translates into CASSTRPGQVSVKAEAFF.

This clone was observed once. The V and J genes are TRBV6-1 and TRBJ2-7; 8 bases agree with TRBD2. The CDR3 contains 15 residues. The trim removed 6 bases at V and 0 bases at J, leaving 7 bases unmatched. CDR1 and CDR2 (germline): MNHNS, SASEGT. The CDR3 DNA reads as TGTGCCAGCAGGGAAACTAGCGGCCACTCCTACGAGCAGTACTTC. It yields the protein CASRETSGHSYEQYF.

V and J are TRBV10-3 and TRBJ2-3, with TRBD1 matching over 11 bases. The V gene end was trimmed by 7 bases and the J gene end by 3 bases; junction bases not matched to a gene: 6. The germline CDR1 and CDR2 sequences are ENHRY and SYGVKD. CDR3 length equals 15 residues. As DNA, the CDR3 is TGTGCCATCATGGTGGGACAGGGGGGGACAGATACGCAGTATTTT. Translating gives CAIMVGQGGTDTQYF.

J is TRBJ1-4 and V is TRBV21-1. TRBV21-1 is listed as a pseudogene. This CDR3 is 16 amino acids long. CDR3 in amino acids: CASSTGFRDLNEKLFF. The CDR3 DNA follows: TGTGCCAGCAGCACAGGTTTCCGGGACCTCAATGAAAAACTGTTTTTT.